A single sample gave rise to the 28 T cell receptor beta chains below, sequenced in a study of T cells in Graves' hyperthyroidism and ophthalmopathy. Researchers took RNA transcripts and amplified the TCR beta CDR3 regions from them. In the first-round RT-PCR of the TCR CDR3, the HTBI primer set was used. MiXCR, applied by TCRdb to the multiplex PCR reads, yields one record per CDR3 protein. The sample records 550,000 to 600,000 distinct CDR3 sequences, about half being singletons. Material: peripheral blood or thyroid tissue (not recorded which). The receptors come from an adult woman with Graves' disease, either hyperthyroidism or ophthalmopathy (not recorded which).

Only one count was recorded for this clonotype. A much larger clone sits a single nucleotide away, making a read error possible. This chain uses TRBV2 with TRBJ2-3, with unresolved D. Trimming took off 3 bases at V and 4 bases at J, with 8 bases between the two ends. In germline, CDR1 is SNHLY, CDR2 FYNNEI. This CDR3 has 13 amino acids. CDR3 sequence (DNA): TGTGCCAGCAGTGAGGCCAGGTCAGATACGCAGTATTTT. This translates into CASSEARSDTQYF.

The rearrangement uses TRBV28 and TRBJ2-5; no reliable D call. The CDR3 extends over 16 amino acids. The germline V gene has CDR1 MDHEN and CDR2 SYDVKM. V shed 4 bases and J shed 11 bases, with 26 bases lying between them. The CDR3 sequence: CASSSEFRWATDTQYF. Written as DNA, the CDR3 is TGTGCCAGCAGTTCAGAATTTAGGTGGGCCACAGATACGCAGTACTTC.

This clonotype showed up many times. V and J are TRBV7-2 and TRBJ1-1; possibly TRBD1 for D (5 bases). The CDR3 is 14 residues long. Germline values: CDR1 SGHTA, CDR2 FQGNSA. Between the trimmed V and J ends, which lost 4 bases and 3 bases, there was a span of 12 bases. This CDR3 reads CASSSLAGHTEAFF. The CDR3 coding sequence is TGTGCCAGCAGCTCCTTGGCGGGGCACACTGAAGCTTTCTTT.

The chain is built from TRBV7-2 and TRBJ1-2; D is possibly TRBD1 (6 bases). The CDR3 is 14 residues long. V gave up 4 bases and J gave up 7 bases, with 16 bases separating them. Germline assignment: CDR1 SGHTA and CDR2 FQGNSA. The CDR3 loop reads CASSSSGRGSGYTF. DNA for the CDR3: TGTGCCAGCAGCTCCTCGGGGAGGGGGAGTGGCTACACCTTC.

This CDR3 is CASERREATEAFF. The CDR3 DNA reads TGTGCGAGCGAGCGGCGGGAGGCCACTGAAGCTTTCTTT. The chain couples TRBV7-9 to TRBJ1-1, with unresolved D. The V gene's germline CDR1 is SEHNR and CDR2 FQNEAQ (reference sequence). The CDR3 has 13 residues.

At least ten counts were recorded for this clonotype. The chain combines TRBV6-5 with TRBJ1-2, with no clear D. V dropped 5 bases and J dropped 6 bases, with 19 bases sitting between them. Per germline, CDR1 MNHEY and CDR2 SVGAGI. This CDR3 region has 15 residues. Here the CDR3 reads CASSRRNAAGNGYTF. CDR3 in DNA: TGTGCCAGCAGTCGAAGAAATGCCGCCGGGAATGGCTACACCTTC.

This clonotype was found a few times. Since a much larger clone is just one base distant, this may be a read error. This chain connects TRBV20-1 to TRBJ2-7, with unresolved D. Germline CDR1 reads DFQATT; CDR2 reads SNEGSKA (reference sequence). CDR3 length: 13 residues. V lost 2 bases to trimming and J lost 2 bases, with 10 bases between them. This CDR3 reads CSARLAAPYEQYF. The CDR3 DNA reads TGCAGTGCTAGACTGGCGGCCCCCTACGAGCAGTACTTC.

This clonotype was seen a handful of times. The chain joins TRBV20-1 to TRBJ1-5; 9 bases are a match to TRBD1. V lost 3 bases and J lost 2; bases outside the gene matches: 5. Germline values: CDR1 DFQATT, CDR2 SNEGSKA (reference sequence). This CDR3 is built from 15 residues. The CDR3 coding sequence is TGCAGTGCTAGGGGGACAGGGTGGGGCAATCAGCCCCAGCATTTT. This encodes CSARGTGWGNQPQHF.

This clonotype was observed at least ten times. The CDR3 DNA is TGTGCCATCAGTGACCGAGCGGGAGAACGACCCTACGAGCAGTACTTC. Translation gives CAISDRAGERPYEQYF. This rearrangement joins TRBV10-3 to TRBJ2-7, with 8 positions matching TRBD2. The germline V gene encodes CDR1 ENHRY and CDR2 SYGVKD. This CDR3 spans 16 amino acids. Trimming took 3 bases from V and 2 from J; bases not matched to a gene: 9.

Of note for this clonotype: One end of the junction is discordant with germline, which a read error may explain. The J gene is TRBJ1-2, the V gene TRBV6-5; 7 bases line up with TRBD1. There are 13 residues in the CDR3. Germline CDR1 MNHEY, CDR2 SVGAGI. The CDR3 protein is CASSYYRGGAYAF. In nucleotides, the CDR3 is TGTGCCAGCAGTTACTACAGGGGAGGGGCTTATGCCTTC.

V is TRBV7-9 and J is TRBJ2-3, with D perhaps TRBD1 (5 bases). V lost 5 bases, J lost 5 bases, and 14 bases lay in between. CDR1 SEHNR and CDR2 FQNEAQ come from the germline V gene (reference sequence). The CDR3 has 14 residues. The CDR3 nucleotides read TGTGCCAGCAGCCCCGGCAGGGCCGGAGATACGCAGTATTTT. Protein product: CASSPGRAGDTQYF.

This rearrangement joins TRBV2 to TRBJ1-6; 7 bases are a match to TRBD1. The V and J ends lost 5 bases and 3 bases, in that order; junction bases with no gene match: 4. The CDR3 spans 15 residues. The germline V gene has CDR1 SNHLY and CDR2 FYNNEI. CDR3: CASSRRQGYNSPLHF. Written as DNA, the CDR3 is TGTGCCAGCAGTCGACGACAGGGCTATAATTCACCCCTCCACTTT.

This chain links TRBV28 with TRBJ1-2; tentative D call: TRBD1 (5 bases). The V end was cut by 3 bases, the J end by 6 bases, with 17 bases between. CDR3 length equals 15 residues. Looked up from germline, CDR1 is MDHEN and CDR2 is SYDVKM. In nucleotides, the CDR3 is TGTGCCAGCAGTTTTCGGGGATGGGGCGGCCATGGCTACACCTTC. Residues: CASSFRGWGGHGYTF.

This clonotype was seen many times. The chain has TRBV7-8 and TRBJ2-7, with D maybe TRBD2 (5 bases). Trimming cost V 5 bases and J 6 bases, with 26 bases left between them. This CDR3 region has 17 residues. The V gene's germline CDR1 is SGHVS and CDR2 FQNEAQ. The CDR3 DNA reads TGTGCCAGCAGCCCGAAGAGGGTGGCAGCAAAGCCGCGCGAGCAGTACTTC. It is translated as CASSPKRVAAKPREQYF.

This clonotype was seen a handful of times. The rearrangement links TRBV20-1 to TRBJ1-5, with unresolved D. Germline CDR1 is DFQATT and CDR2 is SNEGSKA (reference sequence). The CDR3 extends over 12 amino acids. V lost 8 bases to trimming and J lost 1 base, with 9 bases between them. This CDR3 is CSIQESNQPQHF. The DNA for the CDR3 is TGCAGTATCCAGGAAAGCAATCAGCCCCAGCATTTT.

The sample holds many counts of this clonotype. CDR3 protein: CASSYRAGLQETQYF. The CDR3, as DNA: TGTGCCAGCAGCTACCGAGCGGGACTTCAAGAGACCCAGTACTTC. The chain couples TRBV13 to TRBJ2-5; 7 nucleotides line up with TRBD2. In germline, CDR1 is PRHDT, CDR2 FYEKMQ (reference sequence). The J segment lost 2 bases and the V segment lost 4 bases, leaving 7 bases of the junction unmatched. The CDR3 is 15 residues long.

The chain links TRBV2 to TRBJ1-1; D perhaps matches TRBD1 (5 bases). There are 15 residues in the CDR3. V lost 5 bases and J 6 bases, leaving 19 bases between the germline ends. Germline CDR1 reads SNHLY; CDR2 reads FYNNEI. The CDR3 DNA is TGTGCCAGCAGTTCCCGAATAGCGGGAGGGGCTGAAGCTTTCTTT. It specifies CASSSRIAGGAEAFF.

This clonotype was seen many times. The V call is TRBV6-1, the J call TRBJ2-5; 7 bases map to TRBD1. This CDR3 is built from 15 residues. V shed 6 bases, J shed 5 bases, and the junction held 12 bases outside the gene matches. Germline V gene data show CDR1 as MNHNS and CDR2 as SASEGT. CDR3 region: CASRANRGGQETQYF. The CDR3 DNA reads TGTGCCAGCAGGGCCAACAGGGGTGGCCAGGAGACCCAGTACTTC.

This clonotype was seen at least ten times. The rearrangement links TRBV3-1 to TRBJ2-7, with 7 bases aligning to TRBD2. This CDR3 comprises 14 residues. The germline V gene encodes CDR1 LGHDT and CDR2 YNNKEL (reference sequence). Trimming cost V 5 bases and J 2 bases; bases outside gene matches: 6. The CDR3 coding sequence is TGTGCCAGCAGCACACACGGGACTACCTACGAGCAGTACTTC. Protein sequence: CASSTHGTTYEQYF.

About this clonotype itself: This may arise from a read error, as a much more abundant clone is one base away. J is TRBJ1-5 and V is TRBV6-6, with D unresolved. V shed 4 bases and J shed 7 bases, with 17 bases lying between them. CDR1 and CDR2 (germline): MNHNY, SVGAGI (reference sequence). This CDR3 has 15 residues. CDR3 nucleotide sequence: TGTGCCAGCAGTTGCTATGGAAAGGGCAGGCAGCCCCAGCATTTT. Its translation is CASSCYGKGRQPQHF.

A few counts support this clonotype. The chain joins TRBV15 to TRBJ2-7, with 7 bases lining up with TRBD2. This CDR3 spans 17 amino acids. Trimming cost V 0 bases and J 0 bases; bases outside gene matches: 8. Germline values: CDR1 LNHNV, CDR2 YYDKDF (reference sequence). As DNA, the CDR3 is TGTGCCACCAGCAGAGACGGACCTAGCGGCACCTCCTACGAGCAGTACTTC. Residues: CATSRDGPSGTSYEQYF.

The gene calls are TRBV20-1 and TRBJ2-5, with D possibly being TRBD2 (5 bases). The V and J ends lost 4 bases and 5 bases respectively, with 14 bases between them. The CDR3 is 13 residues long. The germline CDR1 and CDR2 sequences are DFQATT and SNEGSKA (reference sequence). The CDR3 protein is CSANPPGVETQYF. The CDR3 bases are TGCAGTGCTAACCCCCCCGGGGTGGAGACCCAGTACTTC.

The CDR3 here is CAISEEGVSWETQYF. Written as DNA, the CDR3 is TGTGCCATCAGTGAGGAGGGGGTGTCTTGGGAGACCCAGTACTTC. This chain joins TRBV10-3 and TRBJ2-5, with D maybe TRBD1 (6 bases). V was shortened by 2 bases and J by 5 bases, with 15 bases between the two germline ends. CDR1 and CDR2 from the germline V gene are ENHRY and SYGVKD. The CDR3 sequence is 15 residues long.

This clonotype was found many times. The chain carries TRBV5-1 and TRBJ1-1; 8 positions match TRBD1. Looked up from germline, CDR1 is SGHRS and CDR2 is YFSETQ. The CDR3 spans 15 residues. J lost 10 bases, V lost 2 bases, and 13 bases had no gene match. The chain's CDR3 is CASSFRGQSVGRAFF. CDR3 DNA: TGCGCCAGCAGCTTCAGGGGGCAAAGTGTTGGACGAGCTTTCTTT.

The sample holds many counts of this clonotype. The V and J genes are TRBV7-2 and TRBJ1-6, with a possible D match to TRBD1 (6 bases). Trimming took 2 bases from V and 11 from J, leaving 25 bases between them. The germline V gene encodes CDR1 SGHTA and CDR2 FQGNSA. This CDR3 is 18 amino acids long. The CDR3 sequence is CASSLKATGKGLPAPLHF. The CDR3 DNA follows: TGTGCCAGCAGCTTAAAAGCCACAGGGAAGGGTCTCCCGGCACCCCTCCACTTT.

This clonotype was observed at least ten times. This chain links TRBV20-1 with TRBJ1-3; D is uncertain. Trimming removed 0 bases at V and 7 bases at J, with 16 bases between. CDR1 is DFQATT, CDR2 SNEGSKA, per germline (reference sequence). CDR3 length: 15 residues. The CDR3 DNA is TGCAGTGCTAGAGATCGAAGTCAATCCGGGAACACCATATATTTT. Its translation: CSARDRSQSGNTIYF.

As regards this clonotype: A much larger clone differs from this one at a single base, so this may be a read error. This sequence joins TRBV12-3 or TRBV12-4 and TRBJ2-2; perhaps TRBD1 as D (6 bases). This CDR3 spans 14 amino acids. Trimming removed 1 base from V and 6 bases from J, with 9 bases in between. This chain's CDR3 is CASSLGTDAGELFF. The CDR3, as DNA: TGTGCCAGCAGTTTAGGGACAGATGCCGGGGAGCTGTTTTTT.

The rearrangement links TRBV6-6 to TRBJ1-5; D unresolved. V was clipped by 5 bases and J by 4 bases, with 12 bases between them. The CDR3 runs 14 residues. Germline values: CDR1 MNHNY, CDR2 SVGAGI (reference sequence). In nucleotides, the CDR3 is TGTGCCAGCAGTGAAGGGCGGGAGAATCAGCCCCAGCATTTT. Protein sequence: CASSEGRENQPQHF.